The rows below give T cell receptor beta chains drawn from one sample of a study of blood T cells in healthy people across ages. TCRdb used MiXCR to reprocess the 5' RACE reads, holding one entry per CDR3 protein. In the table there are around 1,000,000 distinct CDR3 sequences, roughly a quarter of which are singletons. This sample also belongs to another study, concerning T cells of mothers and their children.

The sequencing input was blood. The origin of the receptors is a girl aged 2-15 years in good health. CDR3s include the opening cysteine and the closing phenylalanine or tryptophan. The order of the fields is J gene, D gene, V gene, clone size, CDR3 DNA, CDR3 protein. The D gene is left open where the match is weak. The listing skips clone size in some rows; elsewhere it reads once, few, many or a size class.

J: TRBJ2-7
D: -
V: TRBV20-1
size: -
DNA: TGCAGTGCTAGTCAAACGGAGCCCCCCTCCTACGAGCAGTACTTC
CDR3: CSASQTEPPSYEQYF

J: TRBJ1-1
D: -
V: TRBV20-1
size: few
DNA: TGCAGTGCTAGTTTCACAGGGAGATCCTTGGGCGCTGAAGCTTTCTTT
CDR3: CSASFTGRSLGAEAFF

J: TRBJ1-2
D: TRBD1
V: TRBV6-6
size: few
DNA: TGTGCCAGCAGCTCCAAGGGACAGCCATATGGCTACACCTTC
CDR3: CASSSKGQPYGYTF

J: TRBJ2-7
D: -
V: TRBV7-6
size: few
DNA: TGTGCCAGCAGCGAGGACGCCTGGTTCGATGGAGAGCAGTACTTC
CDR3: CASSEDAWFDGEQYF

J: TRBJ1-4
D: -
V: TRBV3-1
size: few
DNA: TGTGCCAGCAGCCAAGGGTCCAGGGAGGGTGAAAAACTGTTTTTT
CDR3: CASSQGSREGEKLFF

J: TRBJ2-6
D: -
V: TRBV5-1
size: many
DNA: TGCGCCAGCAGGGCTGGGGCCAACGTCCTGACTTTC
CDR3: CASRAGANVLTF

J: TRBJ2-7
D: TRBD2
V: TRBV12-3/TRBV12-4
size: -
DNA: TGTGCCAGCAGGTCTGGCGGGAGGTCGCCGGGCGAGCAGTACTTC
CDR3: CASRSGGRSPGEQYF

J: TRBJ2-3
D: TRBD2
V: TRBV11-2
size: -
DNA: TGTGCCAGCAGGTCCATAGCGGGAGGGCCAGATACGCAGTATTTT
CDR3: CASRSIAGGPDTQYF

J: TRBJ2-7
D: TRBD2
V: TRBV11-2
size: -
DNA: TGTGCCAGCGGAAGCTTATTGGATAAAATACTAGCGGGAGGCCCCACCAACCCCTACGAGCAGTACTTC
CDR3: CASGSLLDKILAGGPTNPYEQYF

J: TRBJ1-1
D: -
V: TRBV12-3/TRBV12-4
size: few
DNA: TGTGCCAGCAGTTTAGCTTTAGGGACGGCTGAAGCTTTCTTT
CDR3: CASSLALGTAEAFF

J: TRBJ1-6
D: -
V: TRBV12-3/TRBV12-4
size: -
DNA: TGTGCCAGCAGCGGCCTTCGGGGTTCACCCCTCCACTTT
CDR3: CASSGLRGSPLHF

J: TRBJ2-1
D: TRBD2
V: TRBV20-1
size: -
DNA: TGCAGTGCGTATGGGAGTCTAGCGGGGCCTTACAATGAGCAGTTCTTC
CDR3: CSAYGSLAGPYNEQFF

J: TRBJ1-2
D: -
V: TRBV6-5
size: -
DNA: TGTGCCAGCAGATACGGGACCACCTATAGGCACACCTTC
CDR3: CASRYGTTYRHTF

J: TRBJ2-5
D: TRBD2
V: TRBV29-1
size: -
DNA: TGCAGCGTCGTAGCGGGAGGACGAGAGACCCAGTACTTC
CDR3: CSVVAGGRETQYF

J: TRBJ2-7
D: -
V: TRBV12-3/TRBV12-4
size: -
DNA: TGTGCCAGCAGTTTGCTCCTCAGCTCCTACGAGCAGTACTTC
CDR3: CASSLLLSSYEQYF

J: TRBJ2-5
D: -
V: TRBV14
size: few
DNA: TGTGCCAGCAGCCTTGATGCCCTGTACCAAGAGACCCAGTACTTC
CDR3: CASSLDALYQETQYF

J: TRBJ1-3
D: -
V: TRBV9
size: few
DNA: TGTGCCAGCAGCGTCAGCAGCTCTGGAAACACCATATATTTT
CDR3: CASSVSSSGNTIYF

J: TRBJ2-3
D: -
V: TRBV4-3
size: once
DNA: TGCACCAGCAGCCTCGTTAAATACACAGATACGCAGTATTTT
CDR3: CTSSLVKYTDTQYF